This TCR beta chain comes out of a study of T-cell reconstitution after alpha-beta-depleted transplantation in children. Unique molecular identifiers were incorporated into the prepared TCRbeta library. One entry per CDR3 protein, called by TCRdb with MiXCR from the PCR reads. The sample has 450,000 to 600,000 distinct CDR3 sequences, about 18% seen once; the top ten hold 2.5% to 4%. The V gene lost 4 bases and the J gene lost 4 bases, with 10 bases spanning the gap. The CDR3 runs 13 residues. CDR1 MNHNS and CDR2 SASEGT come from the germline V gene. This material consisted of PBMCs from the stem cell graft donor, taken from the stem cell graft. The rearrangement joins TRBV6-1 to TRBJ1-2; D is undetermined. This receptor was identified in a human donor who donated a stem cell graft to a child with acute lymphoblastic leukemia. The CDR3 here is CASSGDSGYGYTF. CDR3 sequence (DNA): TGTGCCAGCAGTGGGGATTCCGGCTATGGCTACACCTTC.